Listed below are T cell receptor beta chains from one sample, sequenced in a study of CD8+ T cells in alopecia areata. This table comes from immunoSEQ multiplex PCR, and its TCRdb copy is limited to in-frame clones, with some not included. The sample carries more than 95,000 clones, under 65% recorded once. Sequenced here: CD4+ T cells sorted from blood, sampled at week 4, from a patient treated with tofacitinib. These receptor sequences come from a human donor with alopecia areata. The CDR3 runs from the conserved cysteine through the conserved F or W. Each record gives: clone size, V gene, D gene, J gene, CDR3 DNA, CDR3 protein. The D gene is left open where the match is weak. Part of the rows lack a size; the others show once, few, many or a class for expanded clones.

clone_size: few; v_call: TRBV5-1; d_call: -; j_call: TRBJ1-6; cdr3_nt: TGCGCCAGCAGCCTCCAAGGAGCTAATTCACCCCTCCACTTT; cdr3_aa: CASSLQGANSPLHF
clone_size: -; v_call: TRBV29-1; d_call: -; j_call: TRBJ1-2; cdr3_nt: TGCAGCGTTGAAGGCGCACAGGGCTATGACTACACCTTC; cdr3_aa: CSVEGAQGYDYTF
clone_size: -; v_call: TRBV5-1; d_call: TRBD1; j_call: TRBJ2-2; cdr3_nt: TGCGCCAAGAGAATGGACAGGGGCAACACCGGGGAGCTGTTTTTT; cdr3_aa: CAKRMDRGNTGELFF
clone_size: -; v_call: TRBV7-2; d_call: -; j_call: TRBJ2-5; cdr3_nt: TGTGCCAGCAGCTTAGCGCACAGGGAAGAGACCCAGTACTTC; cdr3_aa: CASSLAHREETQYF
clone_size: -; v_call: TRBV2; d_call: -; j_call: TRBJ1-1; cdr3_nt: TGTGCCAGCACCAACAACAGGTGGGAACCTGAAGCTTTCTTT; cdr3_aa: CASTNNRWEPEAFF
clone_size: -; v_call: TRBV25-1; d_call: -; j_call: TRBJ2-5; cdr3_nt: TGTGCCAGCAGACCATCGTTGGATTTCCAAGAGACCCAGTACTTC; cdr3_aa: CASRPSLDFQETQYF
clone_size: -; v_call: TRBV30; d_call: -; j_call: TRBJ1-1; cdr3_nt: TGTGCCTGGAACCAAGGGGAGGCGAACACTGAAGCTTTCTTT; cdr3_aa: CAWNQGEANTEAFF
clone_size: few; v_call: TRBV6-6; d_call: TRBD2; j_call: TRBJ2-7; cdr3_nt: TGTGCCAGCAGTTCGAGCGGGAGAACCGAGTACGAGCAGTACTTC; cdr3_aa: CASSSSGRTEYEQYF
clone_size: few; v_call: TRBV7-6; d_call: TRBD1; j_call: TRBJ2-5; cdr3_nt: TGTGCCAGCAGCTTAGGGGTCAGGGGGCAAGAGACCCAGTACTTC; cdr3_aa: CASSLGVRGQETQYF
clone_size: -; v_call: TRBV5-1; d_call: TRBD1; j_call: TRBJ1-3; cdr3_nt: TGCGCCAGCAGCTTGTCCGGGACAGGGGGAAGAAACACCATATATTTT; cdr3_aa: CASSLSGTGGRNTIYF
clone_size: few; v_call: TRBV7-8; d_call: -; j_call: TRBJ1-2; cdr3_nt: TGTGCCAGCAGCTTAGCAGGGGCTGGCTACACCTTC; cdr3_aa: CASSLAGAGYTF
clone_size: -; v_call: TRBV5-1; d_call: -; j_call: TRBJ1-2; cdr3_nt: TGCGCCAGCAGCTTGGCCGGGTCCGGACCAGGGAGTGGCTACACCTTC; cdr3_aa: CASSLAGSGPGSGYTF
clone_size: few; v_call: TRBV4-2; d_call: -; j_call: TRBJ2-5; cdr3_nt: TGTGCCAGCAGCCAAGATCACCCGGAGGAGACCCAGTACTTC; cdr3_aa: CASSQDHPEETQYF
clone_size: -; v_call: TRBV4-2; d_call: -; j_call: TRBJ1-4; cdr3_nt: TGTGCCAGCAGCCAGAGGACACAGGAAAAACTGTTTTTT; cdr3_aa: CASSQRTQEKLFF
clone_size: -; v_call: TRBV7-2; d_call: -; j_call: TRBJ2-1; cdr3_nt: TGTGCCAGCAGCTTATACGGGGACGCAGAGGTCAATGAGCAGTTCTTC; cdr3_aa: CASSLYGDAEVNEQFF
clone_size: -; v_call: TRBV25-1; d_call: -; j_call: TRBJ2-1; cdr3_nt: TGTGCCAGCAGTGTTTATGTCCAGTCCAATGAGCAGTTCTTC; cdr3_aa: CASSVYVQSNEQFF
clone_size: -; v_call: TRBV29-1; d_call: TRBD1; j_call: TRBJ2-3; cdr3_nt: TGCAGCGCCTTGGGGCCCCACAGGGGATCGGCCACAGATACGCAGTATTTT; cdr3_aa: CSALGPHRGSATDTQYF
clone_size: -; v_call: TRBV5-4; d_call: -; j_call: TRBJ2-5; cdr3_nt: TGTGCCAGCAGCTTACAGGGGCCCTCACGGGAGGAGACCCAGTACTTC; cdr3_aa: CASSLQGPSREETQYF
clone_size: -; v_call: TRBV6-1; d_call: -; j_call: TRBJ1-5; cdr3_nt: TGTGCCAGCAGCTCGTACGGATACAATCAGCCCCAGCATTTT; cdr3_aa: CASSSYGYNQPQHF
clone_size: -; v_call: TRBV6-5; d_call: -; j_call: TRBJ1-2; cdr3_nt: TGTGCCAGCAGTTACCGGGGGGGGCCCTATGGCTACACCTTC; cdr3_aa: CASSYRGGPYGYTF
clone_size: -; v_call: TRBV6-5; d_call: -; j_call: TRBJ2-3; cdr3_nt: TGTGCCAGTCGGGACCCGGTGGATACGCAGTATTTT; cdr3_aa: CASRDPVDTQYF
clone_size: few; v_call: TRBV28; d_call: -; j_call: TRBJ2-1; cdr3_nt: TGTGCCAGCAGTTCCCCCAGGGGACCCTACAATGAGCAGTTCTTC; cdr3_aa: CASSSPRGPYNEQFF
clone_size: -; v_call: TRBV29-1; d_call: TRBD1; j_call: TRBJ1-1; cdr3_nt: TGCAGCGTTGTGGCCGGGCCGCTCAGGGGGCCTGAAGCTTTCTTT; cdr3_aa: CSVVAGPLRGPEAFF
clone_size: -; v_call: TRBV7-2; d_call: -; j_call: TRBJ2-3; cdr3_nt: TGTGCCAGCAGCTTTCGGGACCAACGCACAGATACGCAGTATTTT; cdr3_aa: CASSFRDQRTDTQYF
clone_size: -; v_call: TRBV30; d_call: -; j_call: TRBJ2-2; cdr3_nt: TGTGCCGGCGCAGGGTGGACCGGGGAGCTGTTTTTT; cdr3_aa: CAGAGWTGELFF
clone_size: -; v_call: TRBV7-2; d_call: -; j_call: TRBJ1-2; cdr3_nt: TGTGCCAGCAGCTTAGCGGGGGTTTCTAACTATGGCTACACCTTC; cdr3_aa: CASSLAGVSNYGYTF
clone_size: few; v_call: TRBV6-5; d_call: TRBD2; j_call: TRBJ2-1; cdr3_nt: TGTGCTACCGCGGGGGGCTCCTACAATGAGCAGTTCTTC; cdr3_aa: CATAGGSYNEQFF
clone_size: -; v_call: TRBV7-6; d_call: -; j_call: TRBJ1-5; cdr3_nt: TGTGCCAGCAGCTTAATGGGGTCAGGACAGAGCAATCAGCCCCAGCATTTT; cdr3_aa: CASSLMGSGQSNQPQHF
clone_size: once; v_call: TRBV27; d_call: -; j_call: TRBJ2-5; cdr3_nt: TGTGCCAGCAGTTTATCGTGGAGTAGGCAAGAGACCCAGTACTTC; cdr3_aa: CASSLSWSRQETQYF
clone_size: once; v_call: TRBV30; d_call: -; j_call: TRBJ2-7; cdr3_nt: TGTGCCTGGAGTGTTCGGGCCACCATCGCCTACGAGCAGTACTTC; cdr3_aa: CAWSVRATIAYEQYF
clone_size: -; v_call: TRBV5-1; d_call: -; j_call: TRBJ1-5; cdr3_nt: TGCGCCAGCAGCTTGGGTCTACAGGGAGGTGAGCCCCAGCATTTT; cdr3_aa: CASSLGLQGGEPQHF
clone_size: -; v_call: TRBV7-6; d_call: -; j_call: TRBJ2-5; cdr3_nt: TGTGCCAGCAGCTTAGTAGCAGGGCCAGAGACCCAGTACTTC; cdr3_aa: CASSLVAGPETQYF
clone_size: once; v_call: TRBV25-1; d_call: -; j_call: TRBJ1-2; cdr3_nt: TGTGCCAGCAGTGTCGCCTATGGCTACACCTTC; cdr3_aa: CASSVAYGYTF
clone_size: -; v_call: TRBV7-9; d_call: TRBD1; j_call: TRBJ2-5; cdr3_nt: TGTGCCAGCAGCCCAGGGGGTTGGGGCCGAGACAGGGGGCAAGAGACCCAGTACTTC; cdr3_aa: CASSPGGWGRDRGQETQYF
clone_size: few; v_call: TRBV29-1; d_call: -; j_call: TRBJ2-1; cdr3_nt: TGCAGCGTTAAACGGGGAGACAATGAGCAGTTCTTC; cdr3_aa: CSVKRGDNEQFF
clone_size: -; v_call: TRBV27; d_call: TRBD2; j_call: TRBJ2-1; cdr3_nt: TGTGCCAGCAGTATTAGCGGGACTTCCTACAATGAGCAGTTCTTC; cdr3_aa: CASSISGTSYNEQFF
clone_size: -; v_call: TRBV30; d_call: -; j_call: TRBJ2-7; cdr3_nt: TGTGCCTGGAGGGCATCTCTGACGGACGCCTACGAGCAGTACTTC; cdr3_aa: CAWRASLTDAYEQYF
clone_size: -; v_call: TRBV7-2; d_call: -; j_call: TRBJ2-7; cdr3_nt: TGTGCCAGCAGCTTAGGAACAGTCGAGCAGTACTTC; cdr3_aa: CASSLGTVEQYF
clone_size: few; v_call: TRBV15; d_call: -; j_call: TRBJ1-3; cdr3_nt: TGTGCCACCAGCACGGGTCGTTCGCGGGGCATATATTTT; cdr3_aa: CATSTGRSRGIYF
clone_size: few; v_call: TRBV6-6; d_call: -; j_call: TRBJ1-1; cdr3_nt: TGTGCCAGCAGTTCCTTACGGCAACAGGGAGACTCTGAAGCTTTCTTT; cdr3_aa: CASSSLRQQGDSEAFF
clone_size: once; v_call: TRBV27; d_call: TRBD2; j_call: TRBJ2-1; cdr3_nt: TGTGCCAGCAGTTTACTTAGCGGGCGGGGCGGTGAGCAGTTCTTC; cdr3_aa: CASSLLSGRGGEQFF
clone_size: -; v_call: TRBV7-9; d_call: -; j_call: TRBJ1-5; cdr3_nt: TGTGCCAGCAGCTCAAAAGGGAATCAGCCCCAGCATTTT; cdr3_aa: CASSSKGNQPQHF
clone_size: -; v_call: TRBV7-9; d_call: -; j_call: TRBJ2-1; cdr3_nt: TGTGCCAGCAGCTTCCTCACCCACGGTGAGCAGTTCTTC; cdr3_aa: CASSFLTHGEQFF
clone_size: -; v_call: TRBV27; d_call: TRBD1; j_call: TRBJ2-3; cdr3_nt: TGTGCCAGCAGTCCCGGACAGGGTACGCAGTATTTT; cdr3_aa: CASSPGQGTQYF
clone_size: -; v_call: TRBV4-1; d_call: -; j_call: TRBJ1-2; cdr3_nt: TGCGCCAGCAGCCAAGGGGGCGCGAACTATGGCTACACCTTC; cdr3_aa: CASSQGGANYGYTF
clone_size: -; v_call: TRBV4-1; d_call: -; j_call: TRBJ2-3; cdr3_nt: TGCGCCAGCAGCCACAGTAGCGTACCTAACACAGATACGCAGTATTTT; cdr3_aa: CASSHSSVPNTDTQYF
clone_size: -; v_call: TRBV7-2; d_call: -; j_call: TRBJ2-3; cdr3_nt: TGTGCCAGCAGCTTTGTCGAGAGAGGAGGAGATACGCAGTATTTT; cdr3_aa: CASSFVERGGDTQYF
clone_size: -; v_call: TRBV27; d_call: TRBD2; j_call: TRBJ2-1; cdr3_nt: TGTGCCAGCAGAGTGGCGGGAGGGCCCCGCAATGAGCAGTTCTTC; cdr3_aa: CASRVAGGPRNEQFF
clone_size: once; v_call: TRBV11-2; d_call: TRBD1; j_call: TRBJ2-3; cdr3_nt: TGTGCCAGCAGCTATCGGTCGCGAGGGACAGCCACAGATACGCAGTATTTT; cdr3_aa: CASSYRSRGTATDTQYF
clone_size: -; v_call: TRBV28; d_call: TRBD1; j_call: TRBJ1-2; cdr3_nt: TGTGCCAGCACCTCACAGGGGGCGGACTATGGCTACACCTTC; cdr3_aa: CASTSQGADYGYTF
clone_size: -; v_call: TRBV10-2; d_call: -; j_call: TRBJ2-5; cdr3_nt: TGCGCCAGCATCGAGGACAGAGAGAACCAAGAGACCCAGTACTTC; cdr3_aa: CASIEDRENQETQYF
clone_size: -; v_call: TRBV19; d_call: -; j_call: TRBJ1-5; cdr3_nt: TGTGCGAGCGGGGCAACAAGTAGCAATCAGCCCCAGCATTTT; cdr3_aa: CASGATSSNQPQHF
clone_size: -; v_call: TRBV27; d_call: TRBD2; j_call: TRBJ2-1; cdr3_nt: TGTGCCAGCAGTGCTAGGACTAGCGCAGGGAATGAGCAGTTCTTC; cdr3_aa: CASSARTSAGNEQFF